The 19 T cell receptor beta chains in this list originate from one sample, sequenced in a study of T cell clones after liver transplantation. Clones were sequenced by immunoSEQ multiplex PCR, and TCRdb holds only the in-frame ones, with some missing. The repertoire consists of fewer than 50,000 clones, with roughly 84% occurring once and the leading ten covering 2% to 2.5%. The starting material was CD4+ T cells from blood, obtained 24 months after liver transplant. Receptors originate from a human patient who received a liver transplant. The graft donor may account for some of the T cells.

The chain recombines TRBV5-1 with TRBJ2-5, with D unresolved. V was shortened by 0 bases and J by 5 bases, with 5 bases between the two germline ends. Germline V CDR1 and CDR2: SGHRS, YFSETQ. This CDR3 has 12 amino acids. In DNA, the CDR3 is TGCGCCAGCAGCTTGGAGTTGGAGACCCAGTACTTC. Its translation: CASSLELETQYF.

The count of this clone is one. The rearrangement links TRBV4-1 to TRBJ2-1, with TRBD2 identical over 7 bases. From germline, CDR1 is MGHRA and CDR2 YSYEKL. The CDR3 is 17 amino acids. Germline trimming cut 4 bases from V and 0 bases from J; bases unmatched to any gene: 9. The CDR3 DNA sequence: TGCGCCAGCAGCCCACTAGCGAGAGAAAGCTCCTACAATGAGCAGTTCTTC. This gives the protein CASSPLARESSYNEQFF.

The rearrangement links TRBV2 to TRBJ2-2; D is undetermined. CDR1 and CDR2 from the germline V gene are SNHLY and FYNNEI. V lost 7 bases to trimming and J lost 6 bases, with 9 bases between them. The CDR3 contains 12 residues. The CDR3: CASNVHSGELFF. CDR3 DNA sequence: TGTGCCAGCAACGTTCATTCCGGGGAGCTGTTTTTT.

The chain has TRBV7-9 and TRBJ1-6, with TRBD1 matching over 7 bases. CDR3 length: 16 residues. From germline, CDR1 is SEHNR and CDR2 FQNEAQ (reference sequence). V lost 1 base to trimming and J lost 9 bases; unmatched junction nucleotides: 9. CDR3 coding DNA: TGTGCCAGCAGCTTAGACCGACCAGGGGGTAGTTCACCCCTCCACTTT. Amino acids: CASSLDRPGGSSPLHF.

This chain joins TRBV5-4 and TRBJ1-1; 8 bases map to TRBD1. Germline-derived CDR1 and CDR2 are SGHNT and YYREEE (reference sequence). Unmatched junction bases numbered 19, after V lost 3 bases and J lost 3 bases. The CDR3 sequence is 19 residues long. The CDR3 sequence: CASSSPFTDRAYLDTEAFF. DNA for the CDR3: TGTGCCAGCAGCTCGCCCTTTACGGACAGGGCGTATCTGGACACTGAAGCTTTCTTT.

The rearrangement uses TRBV7-9 and TRBJ2-5; unclear D gene. Deletions cut 2 bases from V and 5 bases from J, with 9 bases between. The germline CDR1 and CDR2 sequences are SEHNR and FQNEAQ (reference sequence). The CDR3 is 13 amino acids. CDR3 sequence: CASSLPVGETQYF. The CDR3 DNA is TGTGCCAGCAGCTTACCCGTTGGGGAGACCCAGTACTTC.

V and J are TRBV7-3 and TRBJ2-4; no clear D. Deletions cut 0 bases from V and 9 bases from J, with 9 bases between. The germline gives CDR1 SGHTA, CDR2 FQGTGA. The CDR3 sequence is 13 residues long. CDR3 protein: CASSLTPLGIQYF. In DNA, the CDR3 is TGTGCCAGCAGCTTAACGCCTCTTGGCATTCAGTACTTC.

The chain combines TRBV6-5 with TRBJ2-5; 7 bases map to TRBD1. The CDR3 runs 16 residues. Germline V CDR1 and CDR2: MNHEY, SVGAGI. V dropped 4 bases and J dropped 2; count of bases not matched to a gene: 10. The CDR3 DNA reads TGTGCCAGCAGTTCCCAACGGGACAGATTTCAAGAGACCCAGTACTTC. This translates into CASSSQRDRFQETQYF.

The rearrangement uses TRBV28 and TRBJ1-3, with 10 positions matching TRBD1. The ends lost 10 bases at V and 0 bases at J; junction bases unmatched: 3. Germline V gene lookup returns CDR1 MDHEN and CDR2 SYDVKM. The CDR3 extends over 14 amino acids. The CDR3 nucleotides are TGTGCCATCCGGACAGGGGGCTCTGGAAACACCATATATTTT. Amino acids: CAIRTGGSGNTIYF.

The V gene is TRBV19, the J gene TRBJ2-1; 9 bases fit TRBD2. The CDR3 totals 15 residues. V lost 5 bases to trimming and J lost 7 bases; unmatched junction nucleotides: 9. In germline, CDR1 is LNHDA, CDR2 SQIVND (reference sequence). CDR3 sequence (DNA): TGTGCCAGTAGTCTGCGGGGGGGACCGGCTAATGAGCAGTTCTTC. Amino acids: CASSLRGGPANEQFF.

CDR3 DNA sequence: TGTGCCAGCAGCGTCCAGGAGCGGGGAACCCAAAGGTCTGAAGCTTTCTTT. Its protein product is CASSVQERGTQRSEAFF. V is TRBV4-2 and J is TRBJ1-1; D call uncertain. The CDR3 spans 17 residues. Between the trimmed V and J ends, which lost 5 bases and 6 bases, there was a span of 25 bases. The V gene's germline CDR1 is LGHNA and CDR2 YNFKEQ.

This clone is a singleton in its sample. The chain recombines TRBV19 with TRBJ2-1, with a weak D call TRBD1 (6 bases). CDR3 length equals 16 residues. Trimming removed 4 bases from V and 0 bases from J, with 13 bases in between. The germline CDR1 and CDR2 sequences are LNHDA and SQIVND (reference sequence). CDR3 DNA: TGTGCCAGTAGTAGCCGGGACACCCTCTCCTACAATGAGCAGTTCTTC. Residues: CASSSRDTLSYNEQFF.

V usage is TRBV27 and J usage is TRBJ2-7; 13 nucleotides align to TRBD2. The CDR3 covers 17 residues. From germline, CDR1 is MNHEY and CDR2 SMNVEV (reference sequence). V shed 5 bases and J 5 bases; nucleotides not matched to a gene: 12. CDR3 region: CASSRLAGGFNPDEQYF. The DNA of the CDR3 is TGTGCCAGCAGTCGACTAGCGGGAGGCTTCAACCCGGACGAGCAGTACTTC.

The chain is built from TRBV28 and TRBJ2-7, with D possibly matching TRBD1 (6 bases). V gave up 4 bases and J gave up 2 bases, with 27 bases separating them. The CDR3 is made up of 19 amino acids. CDR1 and CDR2 from the germline V gene are MDHEN and SYDVKM. DNA for the CDR3: TGTGCCAGCAGTTCCGTACCCGGACAGCTCTTAGGGAAGGCCTACGAGCAGTACTTC. Amino acid sequence: CASSSVPGQLLGKAYEQYF.

The chain has TRBV6-5 and TRBJ1-1, with D unclear. Germline V CDR1 and CDR2: MNHEY, SVGAGI. The CDR3 runs to 14 residues. V gave up 5 bases and J gave up 1 base, with 11 bases separating them. As DNA, the CDR3 is TGTGCCAGCAGTCAGGAGGCTAGGAACACTGAAGCTTTCTTT. Amino acid sequence: CASSQEARNTEAFF.

The chain recombines TRBV6-5 with TRBJ2-1; TRBD2 agrees at 8 bases. The CDR3 extends over 13 amino acids. V gave up 6 bases and J gave up 9 bases; unmatched junction bases: 7. Per germline, CDR1 MNHEY and CDR2 SVGAGI. CDR3 bases: TGTGCCAGCAGGCTAGGACTAGCCGGTGAGCAGTTCTTC. Translated, it gives CASRLGLAGEQFF.

The V call is TRBV7-3, the J call TRBJ2-6; the match to TRBD1 covers 7 bases. Unmatched junction bases numbered 0, after V lost 5 bases and J lost 2 bases. CDR3 size: 14 residues. Germline V gene data show CDR1 as SGHTA and CDR2 as FQGTGA. The CDR3 DNA follows: TGTGCCAGCAGCACAGGGGCTGGGGCCAACGTCCTGACTTTC. Protein sequence: CASSTGAGANVLTF.

V and J are TRBV5-1 and TRBJ2-5; 8 positions match TRBD1. The CDR3 has 15 amino acids. Germline V gene lookup returns CDR1 SGHRS and CDR2 YFSETQ. With V trimmed by 2 bases and J by 4 bases, 7 bases remained unmatched. The CDR3 sequence is CASSFQGAEPETQYF. Written as DNA, the CDR3 is TGCGCCAGCAGCTTTCAGGGGGCAGAACCAGAGACCCAGTACTTC.

The chain combines TRBV30 with TRBJ2-1; D gene uncertain. V lost 4 bases and J 4 bases, leaving 17 bases between the germline ends. The CDR3 consists of 15 residues. Germline CDR1 reads GTSNPN; CDR2 reads SVGIG (reference sequence). The CDR3 DNA sequence: TGTGCCTGGATCAAGAAGGAGAGCGCTTACAATGAGCAGTTCTTC. It encodes CAWIKKESAYNEQFF.